This TCR beta chain was sequenced in a study of T cells in Graves' hyperthyroidism and ophthalmopathy. Diagnoses were made from clinical symptoms, serum measures (thyroxine and TRAb), thyroid ultrasound and orbital computed tomography. More than 8.5 ml of fresh peripheral blood supplied the PBMCs. Amplified regions were TCR beta CDR3 sequences from RNA transcripts. First-round RT-PCR targeting the TCR CDR3 was performed with the HTBI primer set. TCRdb ran MiXCR on the multiplex PCR reads and lists one entry per CDR3 protein. The sample has under 650,000 distinct CDR3 sequences, around 15% seen once. Study-wide findings and caveats: Researchers found most expanded thyroid clonotypes above 0.001 in blood as well.

This clonotype appeared many times. The antigen is not known. Sequencing input: blood. The clonotype originates from a woman younger than 45 with Graves' hyperthyroidism.

The CDR3 nucleotides read TGTGCCAGCAGCCAAGGCGCAGGGGGCCTTGGCTACACCTTC. Translating it yields CASSQGAGGLGYTF. The chain combines TRBV3-1 with TRBJ1-2; TRBD1 agrees at 8 bases. CDR1 is LGHDT, CDR2 YNNKEL, per germline (reference sequence). The CDR3 totals 14 residues. V was clipped by 1 base and J by 7 bases; unmatched bases: 5.